Listed below are T cell receptor beta chains from one sample, sequenced in a study of spatial heterogeneity in lung cancer. TCRdb processed the 5' RACE reads anew with MiXCR; each CDR3 protein has one entry. The sample has about 38,000 distinct CDR3 sequences, 7.5% seen once. Material: PBMCs, obtained at surgery. These TCRs come from a male donor with early-stage non-small cell lung cancer. Each CDR3 is given with its conserved first and last residue. A D gene is named only where the DNA matches it firmly. Not every row has a clone size; where given, it reads once, few, many or a size class.

v_call: TRBV19
d_call: NA
j_call: TRBJ2-1
clone_size: NA
cdr3_nt: TGTGCCAGTCTGGGGTTGTTCTACAATGAGCAGTTCTTC
cdr3_aa: CASLGLFYNEQFF

v_call: TRBV10-2
d_call: TRBD2
j_call: TRBJ2-3
clone_size: many
cdr3_nt: TGCGCCAGCAGTGTTTGGCGGGGGGGCGCAGATACGCAGTATTTT
cdr3_aa: CASSVWRGGADTQYF

v_call: TRBV27
d_call: NA
j_call: TRBJ2-7
clone_size: many
cdr3_nt: TGTGCCAGCAGTTACCGGGTGGGCGAGCAGTACTTC
cdr3_aa: CASSYRVGEQYF

v_call: TRBV7-3
d_call: NA
j_call: TRBJ1-1
clone_size: many
cdr3_nt: TGTGCCAGCAGCTTAACGGCGACAGCCATGAACACTGAAGCTTTCTTT
cdr3_aa: CASSLTATAMNTEAFF

v_call: TRBV5-5
d_call: TRBD2
j_call: TRBJ2-1
clone_size: NA
cdr3_nt: TGTGCCAGCAGCTTGGAGGTAGCGGGGGTTAATGAGCAGTTCTTC
cdr3_aa: CASSLEVAGVNEQFF

v_call: TRBV7-9
d_call: NA
j_call: TRBJ1-1
clone_size: many
cdr3_nt: TGTGCCAGCAGCTATAGGTTCACTGAAGCTTTCTTT
cdr3_aa: CASSYRFTEAFF

v_call: TRBV6-5
d_call: TRBD1
j_call: TRBJ1-1
clone_size: NA
cdr3_nt: TGTGCCAGCAGGGGGACAGGGGTATTGACTGAAGCTTTCTTT
cdr3_aa: CASRGTGVLTEAFF

v_call: TRBV7-2
d_call: TRBD1
j_call: TRBJ2-1
clone_size: many
cdr3_nt: TGTGCCAGCAGCGCAGAACCGGGACAGACCTACAATGAGCAGTTCTTC
cdr3_aa: CASSAEPGQTYNEQFF

v_call: TRBV19
d_call: NA
j_call: TRBJ2-2
clone_size: few
cdr3_nt: TGTGCCAGTAGTATAGGGCAGCCGAACACCGGGGAGCTGTTTTTT
cdr3_aa: CASSIGQPNTGELFF

v_call: TRBV5-6
d_call: NA
j_call: TRBJ1-6
clone_size: many
cdr3_nt: TGTGCCAGCAGCTTTGGGACACTAAATTCACCCCTCCACTTT
cdr3_aa: CASSFGTLNSPLHF

v_call: TRBV6-2/TRBV6-3
d_call: NA
j_call: TRBJ1-2
clone_size: NA
cdr3_nt: TGTGCCAGCAGTTCCTCGGGGTACTATGGCTACACCTTC
cdr3_aa: CASSSSGYYGYTF

v_call: TRBV27
d_call: TRBD1
j_call: TRBJ1-6
clone_size: NA
cdr3_nt: TGTGCCAGCAGTTTGGACAGGGGGGAATCACCCCTCCACTTT
cdr3_aa: CASSLDRGESPLHF

v_call: TRBV2
d_call: NA
j_call: TRBJ1-1
clone_size: NA
cdr3_nt: TGTGCCAGCAGACAAGGACATTCCACTGAAGCTTTCTTT
cdr3_aa: CASRQGHSTEAFF

v_call: TRBV20-1
d_call: NA
j_call: TRBJ1-3
clone_size: few
cdr3_nt: TGCAGTGCTAGAGATCCAGGGGCCAGCGGAAACACCATATATTTT
cdr3_aa: CSARDPGASGNTIYF